This TCR beta chain was recovered during a study of identical twins. This clonotype was counted a few times. Its antigen remains unidentified. TCRdb independently ran MiXCR on the 5' RACE reads; one entry per CDR3 protein. The sample records approximately 500,000 distinct CDR3 sequences, roughly 15% being singletons. Broader study findings: Out-of-frame alpha sequences that twins shared showed excess low generation probability.

The germline V and J ends were trimmed by 7 bases and 2 bases, with 16 bases remaining between them. This CDR3 is 15 amino acids long. The same data also contributed to another study, on yellow fever vaccine responses in identical twins. As reported in that work: As reported, the vaccine T cell response of twins seemed partly convergent and partly personalized.

Material: CD4+ T cells sorted from blood. This chain links TRBV12-3 or TRBV12-4 with TRBJ2-3, with a possible D match to TRBD2 (6 bases). The origin of this receptor is a young woman in good health. The CDR3 loop reads CASTLGDLYTDTQYF. Written as DNA, the CDR3 is TGTGCCAGCACCTTGGGGGACTTATACACAGATACGCAGTATTTT.